This T cell receptor beta chain was retrieved from a study of CD8 T cells in ankylosing spondylitis (TCRdb year 2017). A note on the overall study: The study set out to find disease-linked TCR variants by profiling T cell receptor beta repertoires in ankylosing spondylitis patients and healthy donors. In total, the full study cohort was made up of 95 to 110 healthy donors and about two dozen ankylosing spondylitis patients. Peripheral blood was sampled, and synovial fluid was additionally collected from ankylosing spondylitis patients. The research as a whole found: A TCR beta motif of eight highly homologous amino acid variants appeared characteristic of blood from ankylosing spondylitis patients. According to the report, matched synovial fluid samples from ankylosing spondylitis patients were significantly enriched for the disease-linked clones. Some TCR beta motif variants had previously been reported in synovial fluid and blood of reactive arthritis patients, which suggested common disease-initiation mechanisms. In peripheral blood, the disease-linked clones were found at relatively low frequencies and had a CD8+ phenotype.

With regard to this clonotype: What this receptor recognizes is not known. The sample holds no much larger clone one base away, and base qualities are not on file.

Instrument on record: Illumina HiSeq 2500. TCR beta libraries were prepared by quantitative 5'-RACE with molecular barcodes. In the source study's methods: To identify disease-linked TCR variants, a new computational method was used, one built on a probabilistic model of VDJ rearrangement. TCRdb trimmed public reads at Q25 via fastp, called clones via MiXCR and kept in-frame beta chains. Each entry is one CDR3 protein sequence, shown with its most common DNA and genes. The V and J calls, along with clone size, are taken from TCRdb and not from the paper's own processing. The sample includes hundreds of thousands of distinct CDR3 sequences, with approximately 7.6% observed a single time. The top ten hold approximately 5% of the sample. The V end gives up 5 bases and the J end 7 bases, leaving 11 bases in the junction not matched to a gene. The CDR3 has 14 amino acids, counting the end cysteine and phenylalanine. The read is trimmed to its CDR3 DNA, 42 bases read in frame from base 1. CDR1 and CDR2, looked up from the germline V gene (reference sequence), are DFQATT and SNEGSKA.

The rearranged chain carries TRBV20-1 and TRBJ1-2; TRBD1 agrees with 9 junctional bases. Sequenced material: blood, either unsorted or a sorted T cell fraction (not recorded which). The TCR originated in a female donor with ankylosing spondylitis or in good health (not recorded which). In nucleotide form, the sequence is TGCAGTGCTGTGATAACAGGGGGCTGGGGTGGCTACACCTTC. It specifies CSAVITGGWGGYTF.